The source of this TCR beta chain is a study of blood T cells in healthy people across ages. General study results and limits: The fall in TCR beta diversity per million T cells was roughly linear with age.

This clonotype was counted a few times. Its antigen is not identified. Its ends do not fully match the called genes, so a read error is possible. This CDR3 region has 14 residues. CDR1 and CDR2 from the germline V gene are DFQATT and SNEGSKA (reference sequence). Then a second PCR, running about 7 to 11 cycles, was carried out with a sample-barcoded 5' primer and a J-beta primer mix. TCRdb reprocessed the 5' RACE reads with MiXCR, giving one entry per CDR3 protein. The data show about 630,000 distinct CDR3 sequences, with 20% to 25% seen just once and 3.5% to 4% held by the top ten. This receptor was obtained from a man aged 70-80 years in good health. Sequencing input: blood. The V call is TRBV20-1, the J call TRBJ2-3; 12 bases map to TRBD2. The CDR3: CSATSGGVTDTRYF. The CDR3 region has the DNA TGCAGTGCTACTAGCGGGGGGGTCACAGATACGCGGTATTTT.